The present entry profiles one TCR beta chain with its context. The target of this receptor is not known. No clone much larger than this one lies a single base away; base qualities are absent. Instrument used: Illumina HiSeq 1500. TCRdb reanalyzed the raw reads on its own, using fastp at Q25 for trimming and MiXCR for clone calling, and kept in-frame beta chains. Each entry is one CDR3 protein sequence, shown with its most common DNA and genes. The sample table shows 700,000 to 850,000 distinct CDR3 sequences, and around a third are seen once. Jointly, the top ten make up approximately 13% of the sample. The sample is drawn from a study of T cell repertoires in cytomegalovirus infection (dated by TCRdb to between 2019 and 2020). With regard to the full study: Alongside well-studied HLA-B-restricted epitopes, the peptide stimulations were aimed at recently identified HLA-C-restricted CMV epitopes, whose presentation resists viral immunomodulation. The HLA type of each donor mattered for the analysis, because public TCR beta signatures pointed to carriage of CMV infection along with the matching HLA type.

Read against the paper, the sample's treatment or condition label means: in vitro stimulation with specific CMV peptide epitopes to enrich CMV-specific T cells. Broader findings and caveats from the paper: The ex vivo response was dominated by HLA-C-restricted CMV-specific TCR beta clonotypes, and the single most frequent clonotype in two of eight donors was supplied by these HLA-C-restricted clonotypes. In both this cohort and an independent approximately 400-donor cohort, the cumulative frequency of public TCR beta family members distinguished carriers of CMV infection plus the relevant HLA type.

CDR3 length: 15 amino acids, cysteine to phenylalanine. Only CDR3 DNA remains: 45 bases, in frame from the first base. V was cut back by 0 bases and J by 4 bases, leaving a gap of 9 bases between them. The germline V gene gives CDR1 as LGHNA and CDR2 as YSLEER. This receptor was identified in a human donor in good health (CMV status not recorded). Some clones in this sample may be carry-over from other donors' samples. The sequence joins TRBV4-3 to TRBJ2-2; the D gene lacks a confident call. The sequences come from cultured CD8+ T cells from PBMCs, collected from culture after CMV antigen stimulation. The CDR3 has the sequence CASSQDLVGTGELFF. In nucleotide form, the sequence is TGCGCCAGCAGCCAAGATCTCGTGGGCACCGGGGAGCTGTTTTTT.